These 9 T cell receptor beta chains share one sample of origin, sequenced in a study of beta chain features in type 1 diabetes. Findings and limits, study-wide: All four CD4+ subsets from Type 1 diabetes patients carried moderately but significantly shorter TCRB CDR3s.

Sequencing targeted expressed TCRB transcripts, as all isolated RNA had been reverse transcribed. The repertoire was sequenced with immunoSEQ multiplex PCR; TCRdb's copy has only in-frame clones and lacks some. Of some 250,000 clones listed, approximately 11% were seen once; the top ten hold 0.017%. For these TCRs, the target antigens are not known. The source material was naive CD4+ T cells from blood. The source is a man aged 25-45 years with type 1 diabetes.

This clone was observed a handful of times. The chain has TRBV28 and TRBJ1-1, with D perhaps TRBD1 (5 bases). This CDR3 is built from 15 residues. V lost 2 bases, J lost 1 base, and 11 bases lay in between. Germline CDR1 reads MDHEN; CDR2 reads SYDVKM. For the CDR3, the DNA is TGTGCCAGCAGTTTACAGGGCCTCGGGAACACTGAAGCTTTCTTT. Protein: CASSLQGLGNTEAFF.

There are a few counts of this clone. The chain has TRBV4-2 and TRBJ2-7; D gene unclear. Germline V gives CDR1 LGHNA, CDR2 YNFKEQ. V was trimmed by 0 bases and J by 7 bases, leaving 10 bases between them. This CDR3 region has 13 residues. The CDR3 loop reads CASSQDQKTEQYF. As DNA, the CDR3 is TGTGCCAGCAGCCAAGATCAAAAGACAGAGCAGTACTTC.

V gene TRBV7-2 combines with J gene TRBJ2-5, with TRBD1 matching 9 bases. The germline V gene has CDR1 SGHTA and CDR2 FQGNSA. Trimming at V came to 5 bases and at J to 5 bases, leaving 3 bases not matched to a gene. The CDR3 length is 13 residues. CDR3 DNA: TGTGCCAGCAGCCCGGGACAGGGCGAGACCCAGTACTTC. Translation: CASSPGQGETQYF.

The chain links TRBV5-1 to TRBJ2-1; no definite D call. CDR1 is SGHRS and CDR2 is YFSETQ in the germline V gene. This CDR3 is built from 15 residues. V lost 1 base and J lost 0, with 8 bases in between. The CDR3 DNA follows: TGCGCCAGCAGCTTGTTGCGGAACTCCTACAATGAGCAGTTCTTC. It codes for CASSLLRNSYNEQFF.

V usage is TRBV5-6 and J usage is TRBJ2-1; D may be TRBD1 (5 bases). Germline V lookup: CDR1 SGHDT, CDR2 YYEEEE. Between the trimmed V and J ends, which lost 3 bases and 12 bases, there was a span of 25 bases. The CDR3 totals 16 residues. CDR3 DNA sequence: TGTGCCAGCAGCTCCCTCGCAGGGATGGGTTCTTCTGGGCAGTTCTTC. Protein: CASSSLAGMGSSGQFF.

This clone occurred a few times. This chain uses TRBV7-9 with TRBJ2-1; 8 bases map to TRBD1. V shed 5 bases and J 6 bases; nucleotides not matched to a gene: 3. The CDR3 spans 13 residues. The V gene's germline CDR1 is SEHNR and CDR2 FQNEAQ (reference sequence). This CDR3 reads CASSPTGVNEQFF. In DNA form, the CDR3 reads TGTGCCAGCAGCCCGACAGGGGTCAATGAGCAGTTCTTC.

This clone has only a few counts. The chain uses TRBV7-3 and TRBJ2-3, with 7 bases fitting TRBD2. Per the germline V gene, CDR1 is SGHTA and CDR2 is FQGTGA. V was pared by 4 bases and J by 0 bases, with 4 bases of the junction left unmatched. The CDR3 covers 15 residues. The CDR3 region is CASSYGGYSTDTQYF. CDR3 DNA: TGTGCCAGCAGCTACGGGGGGTATAGCACAGATACGCAGTATTTT. The full variable domain, completed using reference TRBV7-3 and TRBJ2-3, is GAGVSQTPSNKVTEKGKYVELRCDPISGHTALYWYRQSLGQGPEFLIYFQGTGAADDSGLPNDRFFAVRPEGSVSTLKIQRTERGDSAVYLCASSYGGYSTDTQYFGPGTRLTVL.

This clone was observed a handful of times. The chain is built from TRBV9 and TRBJ1-6, with 7 positions matching TRBD1. The CDR3 length is 16 residues. Germline loops: CDR1 SGDLS, CDR2 YYNGEE. V was pared by 2 bases and J by 6 bases, with 8 bases of the junction left unmatched. CDR3 sequence reads: CASSVSGTASNSPLHF. Written as DNA, the CDR3 is TGTGCCAGCAGCGTTTCAGGGACAGCAAGTAATTCACCCCTCCACTTT. Full variable domain (remainder filled in from reference TRBV9 and TRBJ1-6): DSGVTQTPKHLITATGQRVTLRCSPRSGDLSVYWYQQSLDQGLQFLIQYYNGEERAKGNILERFSAQQFPDLHSELNLSSLELGDSALYFCASSVSGTASNSPLHFGNGTRLTVT.

The chain uses TRBV4-2 and TRBJ2-2, with TRBD2 matching over 7 bases. Germline CDR1 LGHNA, CDR2 YNFKEQ. The V gene end was trimmed by 0 bases and the J gene end by 1 base; junction bases not matched to a gene: 17. The CDR3 has 21 residues. This chain's CDR3 is CASSQDGPRSGTGKNTGELFF. CDR3 nucleotides: TGTGCCAGCAGCCAAGATGGACCGAGAAGCGGGACGGGGAAGAACACCGGGGAGCTGTTTTTT.